The TCR beta chain described here comes from a study of shared clonotypes between healthy human individuals. The study, taken as a whole, reports: Non-shared clonotypes showed lower generation probabilities than clonotypes common to all four donors.

As regards this clone: Its target is unknown.

The germline CDR1 and CDR2 sequences are SEHNR and FQNEAQ (reference sequence). J was trimmed by 8 bases and V by 5 bases; bases with no gene match: 19. This CDR3 is 18 amino acids long. Here immunoSEQ multiplex PCR was the method, and the copy in TCRdb shows in-frame clones only, minus some. This sample yields some 2,500,000 clones, of which 80% to 95% are seen a single time; 0.35% to 0.45% belongs to the top ten. The chain carries TRBV7-9 and TRBJ1-4, with 8 bases lining up with TRBD1. Sequencing used naive CD4+ T cells from PBMCs. The sample's subset: CD45RA+ positively selected. This TCR was sampled from a man younger than 30 in good health. Some clones in this sample may be carry-over from other donors' samples. The CDR3 spells CASSPFPSVGQGGEKLFF. In DNA, the CDR3 is TGTGCCAGCAGCCCTTTCCCTAGTGTAGGACAGGGAGGCGAAAAACTGTTTTTT.